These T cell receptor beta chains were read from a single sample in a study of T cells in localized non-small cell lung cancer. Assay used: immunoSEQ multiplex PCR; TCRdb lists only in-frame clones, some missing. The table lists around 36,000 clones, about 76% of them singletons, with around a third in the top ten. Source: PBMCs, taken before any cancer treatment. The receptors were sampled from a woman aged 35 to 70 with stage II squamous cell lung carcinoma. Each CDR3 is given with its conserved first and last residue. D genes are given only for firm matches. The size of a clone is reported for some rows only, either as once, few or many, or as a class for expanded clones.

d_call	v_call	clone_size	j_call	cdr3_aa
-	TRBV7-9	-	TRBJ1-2	CASSLEQSGYTF
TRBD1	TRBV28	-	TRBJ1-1	CASSHSGTGNAEAFF
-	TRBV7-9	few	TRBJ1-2	CASSLEANDGYTF
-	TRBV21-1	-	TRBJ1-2	CASSAKSHQGTDYGYTF
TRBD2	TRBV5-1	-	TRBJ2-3	CASSSGSGRSTDTQYF
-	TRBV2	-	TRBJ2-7	CASRPLAGNYGEQYF
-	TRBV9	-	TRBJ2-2	CASSATSNTGELFF
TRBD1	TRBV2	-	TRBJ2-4	CASSERLTGEFGAGRYIQYF
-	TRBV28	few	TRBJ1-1	CASSLRRDTEAFF
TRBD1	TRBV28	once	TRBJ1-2	CASSLAFRGRSGYTF
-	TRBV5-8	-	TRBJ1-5	CASSQDPNQPQHF
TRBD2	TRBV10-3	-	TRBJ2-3	CAISRTSGGITDTQYF
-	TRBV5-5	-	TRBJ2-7	CASSLLLGNSYEQYF
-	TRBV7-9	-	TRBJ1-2	CASSHVDGGYTF
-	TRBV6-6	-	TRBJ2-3	CASHTHQPGEDTQYF
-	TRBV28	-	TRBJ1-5	CASRRVNAQHF
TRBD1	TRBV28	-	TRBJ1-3	CASSGGQGNTIYF
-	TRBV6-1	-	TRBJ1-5	CASSLWAYSNQPQHF
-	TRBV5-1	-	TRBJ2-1	CASSLGRNNEQFF
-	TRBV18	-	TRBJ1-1	CASSPFDRSWNTEAFF
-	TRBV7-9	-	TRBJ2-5	CASSFPRRGAGYQETQYF
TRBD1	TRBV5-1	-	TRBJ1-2	CASSSGQGFYGYTF
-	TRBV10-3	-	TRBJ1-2	CAISESTAHYGYTF
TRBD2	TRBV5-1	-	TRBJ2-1	CASSPTPSGSRNEQFF
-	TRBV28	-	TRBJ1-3	CASSSHGNSGNTIYF
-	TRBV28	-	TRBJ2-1	CASSLSRQVNEQFF
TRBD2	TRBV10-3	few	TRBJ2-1	CAISVGGANPDEQFF
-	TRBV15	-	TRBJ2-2	CATSRGATGELFF
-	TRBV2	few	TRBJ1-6	CASSENGALNNSPLHF
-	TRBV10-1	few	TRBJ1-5	CASSDRRAGNQPQHF
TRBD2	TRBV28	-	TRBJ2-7	CASSLRLAGITQFTYEQYF
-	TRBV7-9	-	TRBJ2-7	CASCLGQGGLAEQYF
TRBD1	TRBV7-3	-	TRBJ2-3	CASSSVPGQGNTQYF
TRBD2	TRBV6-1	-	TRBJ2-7	CASSDFSGSVYEQYF
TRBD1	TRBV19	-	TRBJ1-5	CASSIGTYRGYQPQHF
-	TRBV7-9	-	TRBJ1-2	CASSLWTEHNYGYTF
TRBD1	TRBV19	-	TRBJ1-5	CASNPGTGYQPQHF
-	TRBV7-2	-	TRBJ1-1	CASSSAPGLTEAFF
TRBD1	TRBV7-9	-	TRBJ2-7	CASSSQGAGEQYF
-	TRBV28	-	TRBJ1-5	CASSLGGGYQPQHF
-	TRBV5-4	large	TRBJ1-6	CASSLGANSPLHF
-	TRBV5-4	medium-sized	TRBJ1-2	CASSPGGSWYGYTF
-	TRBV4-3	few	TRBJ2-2	CASSQQDGELFF
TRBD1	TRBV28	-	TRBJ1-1	CASKTTGDVTEAFF
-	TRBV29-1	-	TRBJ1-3	CSVLVGNTIYF